This T cell receptor (beta chain) is drawn from a study of blood T cell repertoires in COVID-19. Overall study context: Spain, Italy and the United States supplied samples that represented acute and convalescent COVID-19. T cells, B-cell-depleted T cells, or PBMCs supplied cDNA or gDNA.

Trimming removed 8 bases at V and 8 bases at J, with 6 bases between. The CDR3 sequence is 10 residues long. Germline CDR1 SNHLY, CDR2 FYNNEI. Followed over time, Seattle patients had been enrolled while infection was active. Original processing notes: Reference gene primer amplification gave estimated nucleated cell counts. The data were produced by immunoSEQ multiplex PCR, yet TCRdb's version contains in-frame clones alone and is incomplete. D and trimming were read from the DNA, whereas the V and J calls and clone size are those reported in that table. The sample lists approximately 260,000 clones, 75% to 90% occurring once.

The rearrangement links TRBV2 to TRBJ1-4; D call uncertain. The TCR originated in a woman in her 70s with COVID-19, enrolled during active disease. Sample: peripheral blood. The CDR3 spells CASWREKLFF. DNA for the CDR3: TGTGCCAGCTGGAGAGAAAAACTGTTTTTT.